Shown below are 14 T cell receptor beta chains from a single sample sequenced in a study of identical twins' blood T cells. From the 5' RACE reads, TCRdb called clonotypes with MiXCR, one entry per CDR3 protein. The sample gives roughly 380,000 distinct CDR3 sequences, roughly 27% of which show up once; about 6% is in the top ten. Sequencing was performed on PBMCs. The receptors stem from a woman aged 18-50 years in good health.

A few counts support this clonotype. The chain employs TRBV24-1 and TRBJ2-1; the match to TRBD2 covers 10 bases. Trimming at V came to 4 bases and at J to 1 base, leaving 3 bases not matched to a gene. The CDR3 totals 16 residues. Germline loops: CDR1 KGHDR, CDR2 SFDVKD. The CDR3 nucleotides are TGTGCCACCAGTGAGGGGACTAGCGCGTCCTACAATGAGCAGTTCTTC. Translation: CATSEGTSASYNEQFF.

This chain connects TRBV19 to TRBJ1-6; no clear D. The CDR3 has 14 amino acids. Trimming shortened V by 3 bases and J by 7 bases, and 10 bases separated the two germline ends. CDR1 and CDR2 (germline): LNHDA, SQIVND (reference sequence). As DNA, the CDR3 is TGTGCCAGTAGTATGGGCAGCCTAAATTCACCCCTCCACTTT. Protein: CASSMGSLNSPLHF.

On this clonotype: A much larger clone differs from this one at a single base, so this may be a read error. The chain couples TRBV7-2 to TRBJ1-1; D uncertain. V dropped 1 base and J dropped 4 bases, with 19 bases sitting between them. Per germline, CDR1 SGHTA and CDR2 FQGNSA. This CDR3 is built from 17 residues. In DNA form, the CDR3 reads TGTGCCAGCAGCTTAGTACCGATAGGACGGGTGGGCACTGAAGCTTTCTTT. Protein sequence: CASSLVPIGRVGTEAFF. Variable domain in full (rest from reference TRBV7-2 and TRBJ1-1): GAGVSQSPSNKVTEKGKDVELRCDPISGHTALYWYRQSLGQGLEFLIYFQGNSAPDKSGLPSDRFSAERTGGSVSTLTIQRTQQEDSAVYLCASSLVPIGRVGTEAFFGQGTRLTVV.

Remarks on this clonotype: Germline and junction disagree at one end, which may indicate a read error. The V call is TRBV29-1, the J call TRBJ2-1; TRBD2 matches 9 bases. This CDR3 has 15 residues. Germline CDR1 is SQVTM and CDR2 is ANQGSEA. The CDR3 protein is CGVDFSGGSYNEQFF. CDR3 bases: TGCGGCGTTGATTTTAGCGGGGGTTCCTACAATGAGCAGTTCTTC.

Remarks on this clonotype: Possible read error: a much larger clone is one base away. V is TRBV29-1 and J is TRBJ1-4; no reliable D call. The CDR3 totals 12 residues. Between the trimmed V and J ends, which lost 4 bases and 10 bases, there was a span of 13 bases. Germline V gene data show CDR1 as SQVTM and CDR2 as ANQGSEA. As DNA, the CDR3 is TGCAGCGTTGCCGGGGTCGGAGGAAAACTGTTTTTT. It codes for CSVAGVGGKLFF.

The chain joins TRBV7-8 to TRBJ2-3; D may be TRBD2 (5 bases). Trimming pared 1 base from V and 2 bases from J, leaving 10 bases between. CDR3 size: 15 residues. Germline CDR1 is SGHVS and CDR2 is FQNEAQ. The CDR3 here is CASSLVAGITDTQYF. DNA of the CDR3: TGTGCCAGCAGCTTAGTCGCCGGGATCACAGATACGCAGTATTTT.

This clonotype has ten or more counts. The rearrangement joins TRBV11-1 to TRBJ2-7; D gene ambiguous. CDR1 is SGHAT, CDR2 FQDESV, per germline (reference sequence). This CDR3 spans 12 amino acids. Trimming cost V 5 bases and J 10 bases, with 15 bases left between them. CDR3 residues: CASSPEGTIQYF. CDR3 bases: TGTGCCAGCAGCCCCGAAGGTACGATACAGTACTTC. The full variable domain, with the rest looked up from reference TRBV11-1 and TRBJ2-7, is EAEVAQSPRYKITEKSQAVAFWCDPISGHATLYWYRQILGQGPELLVQFQDESVVDDSQLPKDRFSAERLKGVDSTLKIQPAELGDSAMYLCASSPEGTIQYFGPGTRLTVT.

V and J are TRBV9 and TRBJ1-1; D not resolved. This CDR3 is built from 13 residues. V lost 0 bases to trimming and J lost 4 bases, with 7 bases between them. Germline V gene sequence: CDR1 SGDLS, CDR2 YYNGEE. The CDR3 reads CASSVVSGTEAFF. The CDR3 nucleotides are TGTGCCAGCAGCGTAGTTAGTGGCACTGAAGCTTTCTTT.

The chain is built from TRBV20-1 and TRBJ1-3; unclear D gene. The CDR3 is 14 residues long. V lost 3 bases and J 9 bases, leaving 18 bases between the germline ends. Germline assignment: CDR1 DFQATT and CDR2 SNEGSKA (reference sequence). CDR3 sequence: CSASEGRPAATIYF. The CDR3 DNA sequence: TGCAGTGCTAGCGAGGGCAGGCCGGCGGCCACCATATATTTT.

The genes are TRBV7-2 and TRBJ2-7; 7 bases line up with TRBD2. Germline CDR1 reads SGHTA; CDR2 reads FQGNSA. V shed 5 bases, J shed 9 bases, and the junction held 13 bases outside the gene matches. This CDR3 spans 14 amino acids. The CDR3 spells CASSPLYAGDGQYF. The DNA of the CDR3 is TGTGCCAGCAGCCCTCTCTACGCGGGAGACGGGCAGTACTTC.

This clonotype was found a few times. The chain uses TRBV2 and TRBJ2-1, with D possibly TRBD1 on 5 matching bases. The CDR3 has 16 amino acids. V lost 5 bases and J 7 bases, leaving 21 bases between the germline ends. Germline V lookup: CDR1 SNHLY, CDR2 FYNNEI. The CDR3 is CASSPSSGGHRNEQFF. The CDR3, as DNA: TGTGCCAGCAGTCCCTCCTCGGGCGGACACCGAAATGAGCAGTTCTTC.

This clonotype showed up just a few times. The J gene is TRBJ1-6, the V gene TRBV11-2; maybe TRBD1 (5 bases). Germline assignment: CDR1 SGHAT and CDR2 FQNNGV. This CDR3 has 14 amino acids. Trimming pared 4 bases from V and 7 bases from J, leaving 11 bases between. The CDR3 region is CASSSDSRNSPLHF. For the CDR3, the DNA is TGTGCCAGCAGCTCTGACAGCCGCAATTCACCCCTCCACTTT.

This clonotype was counted between two and nine times. This chain links TRBV28 with TRBJ2-2; D is undetermined. Germline CDR1 MDHEN, CDR2 SYDVKM. V lost 11 bases and J 5 bases, leaving 9 bases between the germline ends. The length of the CDR3 is 11 residues. The CDR3 DNA reads as TGTGCCTCCGGATGGACCGGGGAGCTGTTTTTT. It specifies CASGWTGELFF.

The CDR3 region is CASSRDRVGGNTIYF. CDR3 in DNA: TGTGCCAGCAGCCGGGACAGGGTTGGTGGAAACACCATATATTTT. The rearrangement links TRBV7-9 to TRBJ1-3; 9 bases match TRBD1. The V gene's germline CDR1 is SEHNR and CDR2 FQNEAQ (reference sequence). Trimming took 5 bases from V and 3 from J; bases not matched to a gene: 5. There are 15 residues in the CDR3.